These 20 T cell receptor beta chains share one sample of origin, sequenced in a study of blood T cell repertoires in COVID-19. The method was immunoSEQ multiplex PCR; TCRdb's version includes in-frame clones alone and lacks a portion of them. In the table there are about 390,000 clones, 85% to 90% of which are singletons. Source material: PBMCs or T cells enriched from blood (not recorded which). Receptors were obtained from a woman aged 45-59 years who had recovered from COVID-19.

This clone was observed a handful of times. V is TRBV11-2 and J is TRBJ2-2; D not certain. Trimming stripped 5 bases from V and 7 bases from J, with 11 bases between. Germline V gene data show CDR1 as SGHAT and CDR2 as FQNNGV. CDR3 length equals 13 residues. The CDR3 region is CASSSTVLGELFF. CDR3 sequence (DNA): TGTGCCAGCAGCAGCACGGTCCTCGGGGAGCTGTTTTTT.

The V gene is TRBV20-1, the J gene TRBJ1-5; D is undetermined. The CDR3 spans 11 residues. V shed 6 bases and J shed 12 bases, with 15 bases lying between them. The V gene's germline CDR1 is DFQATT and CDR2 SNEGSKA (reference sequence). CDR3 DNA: TGCAGTGCCGTGGCGGGCTTGGGCCAGCATTTT. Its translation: CSAVAGLGQHF.

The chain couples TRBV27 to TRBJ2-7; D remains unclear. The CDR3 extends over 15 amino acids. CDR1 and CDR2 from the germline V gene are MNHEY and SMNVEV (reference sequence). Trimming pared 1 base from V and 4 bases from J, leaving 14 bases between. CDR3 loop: CASSLYVPGLYEQYF. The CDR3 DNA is TGTGCCAGCAGTTTATACGTACCAGGCCTATACGAGCAGTACTTC.

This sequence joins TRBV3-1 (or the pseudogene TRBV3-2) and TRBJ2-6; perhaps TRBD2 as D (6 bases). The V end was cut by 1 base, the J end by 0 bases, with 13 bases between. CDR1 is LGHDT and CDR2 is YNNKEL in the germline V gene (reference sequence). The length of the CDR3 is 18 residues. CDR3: CASSQGSGKFSGANVLTF. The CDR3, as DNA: TGTGCCAGCAGCCAAGGTAGCGGCAAGTTCTCTGGGGCCAACGTCCTGACTTTC.

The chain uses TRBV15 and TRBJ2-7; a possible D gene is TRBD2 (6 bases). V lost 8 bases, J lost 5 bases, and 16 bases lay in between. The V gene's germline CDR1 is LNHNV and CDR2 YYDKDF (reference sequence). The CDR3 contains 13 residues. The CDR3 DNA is TGTGCCACCGGCCCGGGTGGGGGGAACGAGCAGTACTTC. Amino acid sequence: CATGPGGGNEQYF.

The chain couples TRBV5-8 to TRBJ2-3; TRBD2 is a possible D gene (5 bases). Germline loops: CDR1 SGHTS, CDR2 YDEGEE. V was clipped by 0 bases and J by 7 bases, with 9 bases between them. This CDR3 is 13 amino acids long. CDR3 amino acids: CASSLVGGYTQYF. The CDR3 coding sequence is TGTGCCAGCAGCTTGGTTGGCGGGTATACGCAGTATTTT.

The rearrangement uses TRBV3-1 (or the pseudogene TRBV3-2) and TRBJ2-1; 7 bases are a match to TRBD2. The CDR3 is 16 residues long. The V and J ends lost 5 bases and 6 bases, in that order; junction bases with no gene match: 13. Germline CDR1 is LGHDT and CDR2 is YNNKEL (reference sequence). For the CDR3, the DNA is TGTGCCAGCAGCTATTTATACCGCGGGGGACTCAATGAGCAGTTCTTC. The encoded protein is CASSYLYRGGLNEQFF.

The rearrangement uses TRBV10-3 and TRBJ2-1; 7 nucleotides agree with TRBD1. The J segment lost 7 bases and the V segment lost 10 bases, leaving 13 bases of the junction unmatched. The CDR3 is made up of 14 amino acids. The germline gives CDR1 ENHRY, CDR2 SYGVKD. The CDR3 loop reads CATRVSTGNNEQFF. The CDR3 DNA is TGTGCCACGAGGGTTTCGACAGGGAATAATGAGCAGTTCTTC.

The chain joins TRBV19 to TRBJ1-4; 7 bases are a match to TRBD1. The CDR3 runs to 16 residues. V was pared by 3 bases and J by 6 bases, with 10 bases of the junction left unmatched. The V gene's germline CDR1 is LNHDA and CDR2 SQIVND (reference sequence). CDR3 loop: CASSITAEGAYEKLFF. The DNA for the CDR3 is TGTGCCAGTAGTATCACCGCCGAGGGGGCGTATGAAAAACTGTTTTTT.

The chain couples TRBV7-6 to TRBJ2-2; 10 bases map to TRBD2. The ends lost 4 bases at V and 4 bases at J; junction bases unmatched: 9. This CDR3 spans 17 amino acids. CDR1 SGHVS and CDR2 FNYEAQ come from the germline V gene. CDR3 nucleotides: TGTGCCAGCAGCTCCCCTAGCGGGGGCCCGGGCACCGGGGAGCTGTTTTTT. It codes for CASSSPSGGPGTGELFF.

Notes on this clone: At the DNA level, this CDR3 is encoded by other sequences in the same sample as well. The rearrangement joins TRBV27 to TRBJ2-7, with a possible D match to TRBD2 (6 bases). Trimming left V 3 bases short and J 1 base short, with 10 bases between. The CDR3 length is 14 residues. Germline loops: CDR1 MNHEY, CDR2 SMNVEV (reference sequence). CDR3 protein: CASSLGGPSYEQYF. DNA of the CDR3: TGTGCCAGCAGTTTGGGAGGACCGTCCTACGAGCAGTACTTC.

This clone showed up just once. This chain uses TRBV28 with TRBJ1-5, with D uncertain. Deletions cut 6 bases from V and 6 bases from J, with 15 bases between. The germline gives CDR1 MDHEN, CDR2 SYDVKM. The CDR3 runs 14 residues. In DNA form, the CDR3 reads TGTGCCAGCAGAACCCCGGTACTAGGTCAGCCCCAGCATTTT. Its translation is CASRTPVLGQPQHF. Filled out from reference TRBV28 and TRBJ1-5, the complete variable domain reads DVKVTQSSRYLVKRTGEKVFLECVQDMDHENMFWYRQDPGLGLRLIYFSYDVKMKEKGDIPEGYSVSREKKERFSLILESASTNQTSMYLCASRTPVLGQPQHFGDGTRLSIL.

The CDR3 here is CSSRDRENTEAFF. The CDR3 nucleotides are TGCAGCAGCCGGGACAGGGAGAACACTGAAGCTTTCTTT. The chain links TRBV29-1 to TRBJ1-1, with 9 bases lining up with TRBD1. CDR3 length: 13 residues. V shed 8 bases and J 1 base; nucleotides not matched to a gene: 5. CDR1 is SQVTM, CDR2 ANQGSEA, per germline.

The CDR3 DNA is TGTGCCTGGAGTGGACTCAACTACGAGCAGTACTTC. Protein product: CAWSGLNYEQYF. This rearrangement joins TRBV30 to TRBJ2-7; D is unclear. Germline V lookup: CDR1 GTSNPN, CDR2 SVGIG (reference sequence). The length of the CDR3 is 12 residues. V was trimmed by 1 base and J by 3 bases, leaving 7 bases between them.

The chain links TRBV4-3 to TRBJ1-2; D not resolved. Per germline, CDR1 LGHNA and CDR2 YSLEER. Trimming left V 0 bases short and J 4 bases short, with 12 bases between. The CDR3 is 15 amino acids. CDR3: CASSQEAQIIYGYTF. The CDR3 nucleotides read TGCGCCAGCAGCCAAGAGGCTCAGATCATCTATGGCTACACCTTC.

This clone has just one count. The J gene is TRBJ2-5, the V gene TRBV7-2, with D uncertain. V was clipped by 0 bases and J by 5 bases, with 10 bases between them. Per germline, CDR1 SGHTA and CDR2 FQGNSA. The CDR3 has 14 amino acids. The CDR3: CASSLARLAETQYF. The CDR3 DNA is TGTGCCAGCAGCTTAGCGCGACTTGCCGAGACCCAGTACTTC.

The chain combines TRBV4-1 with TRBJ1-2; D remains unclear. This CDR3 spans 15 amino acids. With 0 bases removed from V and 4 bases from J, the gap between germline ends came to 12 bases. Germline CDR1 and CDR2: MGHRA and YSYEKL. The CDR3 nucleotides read TGCGCCAGCAGCCAAGAGACTGAAACGATCTATGGCTACACCTTC. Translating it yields CASSQETETIYGYTF.

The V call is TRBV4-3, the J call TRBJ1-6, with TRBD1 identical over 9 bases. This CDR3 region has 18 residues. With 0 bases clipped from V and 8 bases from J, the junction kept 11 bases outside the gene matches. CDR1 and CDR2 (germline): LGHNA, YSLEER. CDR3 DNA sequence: TGCGCCAGCAGCCAAGATAGGGTCGGGACAGGGTCGGATTCACCCCTCCACTTT. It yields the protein CASSQDRVGTGSDSPLHF.

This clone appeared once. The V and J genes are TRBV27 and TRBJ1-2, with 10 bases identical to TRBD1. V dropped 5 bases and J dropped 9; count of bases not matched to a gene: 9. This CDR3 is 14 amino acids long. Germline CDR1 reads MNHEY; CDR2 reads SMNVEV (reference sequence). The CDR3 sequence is CASSRQGASLSYTF. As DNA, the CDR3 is TGTGCCAGCAGTAGACAGGGGGCGAGTCTTAGCTACACCTTC.

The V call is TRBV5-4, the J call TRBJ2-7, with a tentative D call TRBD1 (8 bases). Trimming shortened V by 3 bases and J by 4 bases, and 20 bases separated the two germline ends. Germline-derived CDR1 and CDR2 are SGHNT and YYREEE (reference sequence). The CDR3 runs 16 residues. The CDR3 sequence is CASSSGTGGGSYEQYF. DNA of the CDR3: TGTGCCAGCAGCTCGGGGACAGGCGGGGGCTCTTACGAGCAGTACTTC.